These 22 T cell receptor beta chains were sequenced from one sample in a study of cytomegalovirus exposure and HLA in healthy donors. The PCR ran on 60 Vbeta and 13 Jbeta primers. Repertoires were generated with immunoSEQ multiplex PCR, while TCRdb's copy carries only in-frame clones and drops some. The sample comprises 100,000 to 150,000 clones, approximately 90% of which are singletons, and 4% to 6.5% rests with the top ten. Sequences were obtained from PBMCs. These TCRs come from a woman in her 30s in good health and CMV-seronegative.

V is TRBV7-9 and J is TRBJ2-7; possibly TRBD1 for D (5 bases). The germline V gene has CDR1 SEHNR and CDR2 FQNEAQ (reference sequence). The CDR3 totals 15 residues. Trimming cost V 4 bases and J 3 bases, with 16 bases left between them. CDR3 sequence (DNA): TGTGCCAGCAGCTCCGACAGCTCCTACCTCTACGAGCAGTACTTC. It encodes CASSSDSSYLYEQYF.

The CDR3 DNA reads TGTGCCAGCAGTGTGGGACAGGGGAGAGAGACCCAGTACTTC. Protein product: CASSVGQGRETQYF. The gene calls are TRBV2 and TRBJ2-5; TRBD1 agrees at 10 bases. The V gene's germline CDR1 is SNHLY and CDR2 FYNNEI. V gave up 4 bases and J gave up 4 bases; unmatched junction bases: 3. The CDR3 is 14 amino acids.

This sequence joins TRBV4-1 and TRBJ2-2; TRBD2 aligns across 11 bases. Germline loops: CDR1 MGHRA, CDR2 YSYEKL. This CDR3 is 18 amino acids long. Germline trimming cut 4 bases from V and 5 bases from J; bases unmatched to any gene: 12. This CDR3 is CASSRHPSGGSGTGELFF. In nucleotides, the CDR3 is TGCGCCAGCAGCCGCCACCCTAGCGGGGGGAGTGGGACCGGGGAGCTGTTTTTT.

The V and J genes are TRBV4-1 and TRBJ2-1; 12 nucleotides agree with TRBD2. CDR1 is MGHRA and CDR2 is YSYEKL in the germline V gene. The CDR3 length is 15 residues. The J segment lost 9 bases and the V segment lost 4 bases, leaving 7 bases of the junction unmatched. The CDR3 is CASSPLAGGPSEQFF. Here the CDR3 DNA reads TGCGCCAGCAGCCCTCTAGCGGGGGGGCCAAGTGAGCAGTTCTTC.

This chain joins TRBV6-5 and TRBJ2-5; 9 nucleotides agree with TRBD1. The CDR3 spans 13 residues. The V gene's germline CDR1 is MNHEY and CDR2 SVGAGI. The V gene end was trimmed by 6 bases and the J gene end by 5 bases; junction bases not matched to a gene: 4. CDR3: CASRRQGVETQYF. CDR3 nucleotide sequence: TGTGCCAGCAGGAGACAGGGGGTTGAGACCCAGTACTTC.

The gene calls are TRBV19 and TRBJ1-4; D is unresolved. The V gene's germline CDR1 is LNHDA and CDR2 SQIVND (reference sequence). The CDR3 is 13 amino acids. Trimming took off 6 bases at V and 11 bases at J, with 16 bases between the two ends. The DNA of the CDR3 is TGTGCCAGTAGCATTGTTCCTGGCCGCAAACTGTTTTTT. This codes for CASSIVPGRKLFF.

This clone was counted between two and nine times. The rearrangement links TRBV2 to TRBJ1-1; D is possibly TRBD1 (5 bases). Germline CDR1 reads SNHLY; CDR2 reads FYNNEI. With 6 bases removed from V and 5 bases from J, the gap between germline ends came to 7 bases. This CDR3 contains 11 residues. DNA for the CDR3: TGTGCCAGCAGAGACAGTACTGAAGCTTTCTTT. This codes for CASRDSTEAFF.

The CDR3 is CASTHGMFYNEQFF. In DNA, the CDR3 is TGTGCCAGCACGCACGGGATGTTCTACAATGAGCAGTTCTTC. This rearrangement joins TRBV6-1 to TRBJ2-1, with a possible D match to TRBD2 (5 bases). CDR3 length: 14 residues. V was cut by 7 bases and J by 3 bases, with 13 bases left in between. CDR1 is MNHNS and CDR2 is SASEGT in the germline V gene.

As to this clone: A junction boundary mismatches the germline segment, possibly from a read error. This chain links TRBV15 with TRBJ1-1; no definite D call. This CDR3 spans 11 amino acids. Germline CDR1 reads LNHNV; CDR2 reads YYDKDF (reference sequence). The CDR3 protein is CATSRGDFQFF. The CDR3 nucleotides read TGTGCCACCAGCAGGGGAGACTTCCAATTTTTT.

The chain has TRBV28 and TRBJ1-3; no clear D gene. Trimming left V 1 base short and J 2 bases short, with 9 bases between. From germline, CDR1 is MDHEN and CDR2 SYDVKM. CDR3 length equals 15 residues. The CDR3 loop reads CASSLSTGAGNTIYF. CDR3 sequence (DNA): TGTGCCAGCAGTTTATCCACCGGAGCTGGAAACACCATATATTTT.

The V call is TRBV19, the J call TRBJ1-2; TRBD1 agrees at 7 bases. Germline CDR1 and CDR2: LNHDA and SQIVND (reference sequence). This CDR3 comprises 16 residues. V lost 3 bases to trimming and J lost 7 bases; unmatched junction nucleotides: 14. CDR3 region: CASSIRDRSIWGGYTF. CDR3 sequence (DNA): TGTGCCAGTAGTATCCGGGACAGATCGATTTGGGGTGGCTACACCTTC. Variable domain in full (rest from reference TRBV19 and TRBJ1-2): DGGITQSPKYLFRKEGQNVTLSCEQNLNHDAMYWYRQDPGQGLRLIYYSQIVNDFQKGDIAEGYSVSREKKESFPLTVTSAQKNPTAFYLCASSIRDRSIWGGYTFGSGTRLTVV.

The rearrangement uses TRBV6-5 and TRBJ2-5, with TRBD1 matching over 8 bases. V dropped 2 bases and J dropped 4; count of bases not matched to a gene: 6. The germline CDR1 and CDR2 sequences are MNHEY and SVGAGI. CDR3 length: 15 residues. Written as DNA, the CDR3 is TGTGCCAGCAGTTACGGGGGACAGGCGGGAGAGACCCAGTACTTC. It is translated as CASSYGGQAGETQYF.

Details on this clone: Compared with germline, one end of the junction differs, possibly owing to a read error. The genes are TRBV7-9 and TRBJ1-2, with a weak D call TRBD1 (6 bases). The CDR3 is 13 amino acids. Germline V lookup: CDR1 SEHNR, CDR2 FQNEAQ (reference sequence). The CDR3 nucleotides read TGTGCCAGCAGCTTCGCCCGGACAGCCCCCTTCCCCTTC. Translating gives CASSFARTAPFPF.

This clone was seen a single time. This chain links TRBV7-2 with TRBJ2-3, with D tentatively TRBD2 (5 bases). V lost 1 base and J 5 bases, leaving 10 bases between the germline ends. This CDR3 has 14 amino acids. In germline, CDR1 is SGHTA, CDR2 FQGNSA. This chain's CDR3 is CASSLVGVVDTQYF. The CDR3 DNA follows: TGTGCCAGCAGCTTAGTCGGGGTGGTAGATACGCAGTATTTT.

The chain combines TRBV27 with TRBJ2-1; the D is unclear. The CDR3 spans 13 residues. The germline CDR1 and CDR2 sequences are MNHEY and SMNVEV (reference sequence). Trimming removed 5 bases at V and 0 bases at J, with 5 bases between. The CDR3 region is CASSPLSYNEQFF. In DNA form, the CDR3 reads TGTGCCAGCAGTCCACTCTCCTACAATGAGCAGTTCTTC.

The J gene is TRBJ1-1, the V gene TRBV29-1; a possible D gene is TRBD1 (6 bases). This CDR3 spans 13 amino acids. Germline lookup yields CDR1 SQVTM and CDR2 ANQGSEA. V was trimmed by 4 bases and J by 3 bases, leaving 12 bases between them. CDR3 protein: CSVAVNRDTEAFF. In DNA form, the CDR3 reads TGCAGCGTTGCGGTCAACAGGGACACTGAAGCTTTCTTT.

This clone was observed a few times. The chain combines TRBV7-9 with TRBJ2-7; 7 nucleotides match TRBD1. V trimming: 5 bases; J trimming: 3 bases; junction bases outside the gene matches: 16. The CDR3 is 17 amino acids. Germline CDR1 is SEHNR and CDR2 is FQNEAQ (reference sequence). The CDR3, as DNA: TGTGCCAGCAGCCCCAACAGCCGGGACAGCGCTATCTACGAGCAGTACTTC. This sequence encodes CASSPNSRDSAIYEQYF.

This chain uses TRBV9 with TRBJ1-4; 11 nucleotides line up with TRBD1. The CDR3 is 16 residues long. V shed 9 bases and J 4 bases; nucleotides not matched to a gene: 11. Germline-derived CDR1 and CDR2 are SGDLS and YYNGEE. The CDR3 DNA sequence: TGTGCCATCAGGCGGGACAGGGGGGAAGATAATGAAAAACTGTTTTTT. It is translated as CAIRRDRGEDNEKLFF.

In DNA, the CDR3 is TGTGCCAGCAGTTACTCACAGGGTGGCAATCAGCCCCAGCATTTT. Protein: CASSYSQGGNQPQHF. The genes are TRBV6-5 and TRBJ1-5; the D gene is possibly TRBD1 (6 bases). V dropped 0 bases and J dropped 2 bases, with 8 bases sitting between them. This CDR3 has 15 amino acids. Germline lookup yields CDR1 MNHEY and CDR2 SVGAGI.

The V and J genes are TRBV5-1 and TRBJ1-1; 8 nucleotides match TRBD1. The V gene's germline CDR1 is SGHRS and CDR2 YFSETQ. This CDR3 comprises 15 residues. Trimming at V came to 1 base and at J to 7 bases, leaving 9 bases not matched to a gene. CDR3 protein: CASSLFQGAQGEAFF. The CDR3 coding sequence is TGCGCCAGCAGCTTGTTCCAGGGGGCGCAAGGTGAAGCTTTCTTT.

The gene calls are TRBV4-3 and TRBJ1-2, with TRBD1 matching over 11 bases. This CDR3 contains 15 residues. The ends lost 3 bases at V and 2 bases at J; junction bases unmatched: 2. Germline-derived CDR1 and CDR2 are LGHNA and YSLEER. The CDR3 DNA reads as TGCGCCAGCAGCCAGGACAGGGGGCTGAACTATGGCTACACCTTC. Translated, it gives CASSQDRGLNYGYTF.

The rearrangement links TRBV27 to TRBJ1-6; 7 bases agree with TRBD1. The CDR3 contains 14 residues. V shed 4 bases, J shed 6 bases, and the junction held 3 bases outside the gene matches. CDR1 and CDR2 (germline): MNHEY, SMNVEV (reference sequence). The CDR3 is CASSWDRVNSPLHF. The DNA for the CDR3 is TGTGCCAGCAGTTGGGACAGAGTTAATTCACCCCTCCACTTT.